The entry that follows covers one TCR beta chain sequence. Its antigen remains undetermined. The data belong to a study of CXCR3-negative and CXCR3-positive naive CD8 T cells (dated by TCRdb to between 2018 and 2020). General notes on the study: Some 130 million TRB reads were obtained in total, roughly 1.5 +/- 0.3 million reads per library. The diversity and physicochemical repertoire analyses included fewer than twelve donors pooled from two independent experiments. Naive subsets from about 5 donors and memory cells from 3 donors were included in the TRBV-TRBJ cluster analysis.

For every CD8+ T cell subset, over 250,000 cells were flow-sorted straight into RLT lysis buffer, and each subset was sorted in triplicate. To exclude memory contaminants, naive CD8+ T cells were stringently defined as CD45RO-CCR7+CD27+CD95-. Using standard density gradient centrifugation, peripheral blood mononuclear cells were isolated from buffy coats. Naive CXCR3-negative and CXCR3-positive CD8+ T cells were flow-sorted on a FACSAria III. Total RNA was extracted from sorted cells with an RNeasy Mini Kit. The data were produced on a NextSeq 550. The Human TCR Profiling Kit (MiLaboratory) was used to make UMI-labeled 5' RACE TRB cDNA libraries. cDNA synthesis used the entire amount of extracted RNA, and PCR amplification then used the entire amount of cDNA produced. Libraries were prepared in parallel with an identical number of PCR cycles. Regarding the original processing steps: With a minimum of two reads required per UMI, MIGEC and MiXCR pulled out about 52,000 +/- 9,100 unique UMI-labeled TRB cDNA molecules from each library. Each library averaged approximately 40,000 +/- 10,000 functional in-frame TRB CDR3 nucleotide clonotypes without stop codons. After downsampling to 5000 UMI-labeled TRB molecules per sample, diversity metrics, including normalized Shannon-Wiener and Chao1, were computed in VDJtools. For the central five CDR3 residues, VDJtools calculated physicochemical properties weighted by clonotype size, namely interaction energy, strength, volume and Kidera factor 4. TCRdb reprocessed the raw reads; every CDR3 protein sequence is a single record, and DNA is not supplied. TCRdb's processing, not the authors', yielded these V and J calls. The data table for this sample lists about 57,000 distinct CDR3 sequences. About 0.57% of the sample belongs to the ten largest clones.

Study-wide conclusions, independent of this receptor: Similar TRBV-TRBJ usage was shown by naive CXCR3-negative and CXCR3-positive cells from the same donor, whereas distinct patterns were shown by memory cells. Repertoire diversity was comparably high in both naive subsets but much lower in memory CD8+ T cells. Because surface CD5, which is linked to self-reactivity in mice, was comparable between the naive subsets, TCR interaction strength was also inferred from TRB CDR3 physicochemical properties. Compared with CXCR3-negative naive cells, CXCR3-positive naive cells had TRB CDR3s with higher hydrophobicity (lower Kidera factor 4), lower energy, and higher strength and volume indices. Freshly isolated PBMCs were used for most assays because CXCR3 expression went down partially after cryopreservation.

Sequences MGHDK (CDR1) and SYGVNS (CDR2) are obtained from the germline V gene. Reading from cysteine to phenylalanine, the CDR3 counts 11 amino acids. DNA is not recorded here. The V and J segments used are TRBV25-1 and TRBJ1-1. This clonotype originated in a human donor in good health. Some clones in this sample may be carry-over from other donors' samples. The sample taken for sequencing was naive CXCR3+ CD8+ T cells from blood. This specimen's cell subset or site label, interpreted: CD45RO-CCR7+CD27+CD95- naive CD8+ T cells expressing CXCR3 (TNR3+). The CDR3 is CASSEKTEAFF.